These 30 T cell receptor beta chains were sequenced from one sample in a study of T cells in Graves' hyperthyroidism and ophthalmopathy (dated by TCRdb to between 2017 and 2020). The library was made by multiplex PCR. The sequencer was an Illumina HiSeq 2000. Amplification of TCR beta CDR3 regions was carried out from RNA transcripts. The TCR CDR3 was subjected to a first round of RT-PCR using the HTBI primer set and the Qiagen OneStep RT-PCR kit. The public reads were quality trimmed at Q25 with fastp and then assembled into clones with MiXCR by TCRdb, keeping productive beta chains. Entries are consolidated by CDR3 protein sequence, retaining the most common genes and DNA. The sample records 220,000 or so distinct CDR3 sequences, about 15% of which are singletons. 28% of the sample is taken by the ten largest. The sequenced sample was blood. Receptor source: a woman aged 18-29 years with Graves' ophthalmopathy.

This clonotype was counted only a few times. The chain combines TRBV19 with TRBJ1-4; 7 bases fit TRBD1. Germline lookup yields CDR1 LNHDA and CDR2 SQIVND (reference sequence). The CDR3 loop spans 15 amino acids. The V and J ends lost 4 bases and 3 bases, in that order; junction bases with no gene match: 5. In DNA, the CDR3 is TGTGCCAGTAGTAAGGGGGCCTCATCTAATGAAAAACTGTTTTTT. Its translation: CASSKGASSNEKLFF.

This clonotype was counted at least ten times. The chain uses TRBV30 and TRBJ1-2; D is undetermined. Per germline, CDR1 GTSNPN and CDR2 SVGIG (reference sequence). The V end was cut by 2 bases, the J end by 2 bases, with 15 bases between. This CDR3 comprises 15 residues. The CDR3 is CAWSLLLSANYGYTF. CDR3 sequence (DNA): TGTGCCTGGAGTTTACTGCTGTCCGCAAACTATGGCTACACCTTC.

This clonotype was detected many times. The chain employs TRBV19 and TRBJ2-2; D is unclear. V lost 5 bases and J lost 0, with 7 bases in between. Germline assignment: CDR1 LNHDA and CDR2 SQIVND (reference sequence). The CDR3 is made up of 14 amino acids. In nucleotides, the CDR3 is TGTGCCAGTAGTCCAGTCTCGAACACCGGGGAGCTGTTTTTT. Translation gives CASSPVSNTGELFF. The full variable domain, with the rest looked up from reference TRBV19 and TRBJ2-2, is DGGITQSPKYLFRKEGQNVTLSCEQNLNHDAMYWYRQDPGQGLRLIYYSQIVNDFQKGDIAEGYSVSREKKESFPLTVTSAQKNPTAFYLCASSPVSNTGELFFGEGSRLTVL.

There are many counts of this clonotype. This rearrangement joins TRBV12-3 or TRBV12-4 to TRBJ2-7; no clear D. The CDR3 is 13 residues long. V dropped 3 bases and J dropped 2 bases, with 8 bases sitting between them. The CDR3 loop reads CASSFQDTYEQYF. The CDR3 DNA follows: TGTGCCAGCAGTTTCCAGGATACCTACGAGCAGTACTTC.

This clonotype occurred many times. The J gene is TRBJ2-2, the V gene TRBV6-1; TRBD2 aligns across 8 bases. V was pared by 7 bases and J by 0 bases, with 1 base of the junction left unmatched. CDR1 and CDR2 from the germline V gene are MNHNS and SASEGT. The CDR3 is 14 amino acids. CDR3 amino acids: CASTTSANTGELFF. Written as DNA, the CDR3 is TGTGCCAGCACGACTAGCGCGAACACCGGGGAGCTGTTTTTT.

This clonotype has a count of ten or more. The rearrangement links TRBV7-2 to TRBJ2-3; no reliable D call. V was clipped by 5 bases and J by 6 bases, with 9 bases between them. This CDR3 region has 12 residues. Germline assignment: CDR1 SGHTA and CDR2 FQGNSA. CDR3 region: CASSPSGDTQYF. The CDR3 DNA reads TGTGCCAGCAGCCCCTCCGGGGATACGCAGTATTTT.

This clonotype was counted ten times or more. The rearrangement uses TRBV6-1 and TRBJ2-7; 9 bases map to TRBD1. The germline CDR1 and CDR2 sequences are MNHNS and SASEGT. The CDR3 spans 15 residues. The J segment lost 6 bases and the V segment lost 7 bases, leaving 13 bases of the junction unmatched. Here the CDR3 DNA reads TGTGCCAGCACTGGGGACAGGGCCCGATCGGGCGAGCAGTACTTC. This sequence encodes CASTGDRARSGEQYF.

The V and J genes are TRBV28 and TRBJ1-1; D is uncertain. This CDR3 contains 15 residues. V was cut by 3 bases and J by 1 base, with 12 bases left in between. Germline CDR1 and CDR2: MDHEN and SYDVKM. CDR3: CASSFIRSENTEAFF. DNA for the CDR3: TGTGCCAGCAGTTTTATCAGGTCGGAGAACACTGAAGCTTTCTTT.

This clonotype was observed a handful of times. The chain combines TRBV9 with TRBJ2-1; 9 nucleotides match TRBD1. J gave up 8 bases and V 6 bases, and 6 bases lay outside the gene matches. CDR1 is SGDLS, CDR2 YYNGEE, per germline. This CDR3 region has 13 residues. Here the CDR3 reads CASNPGQGYEQFF. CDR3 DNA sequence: TGTGCCAGCAATCCGGGACAGGGTTATGAGCAGTTCTTC.

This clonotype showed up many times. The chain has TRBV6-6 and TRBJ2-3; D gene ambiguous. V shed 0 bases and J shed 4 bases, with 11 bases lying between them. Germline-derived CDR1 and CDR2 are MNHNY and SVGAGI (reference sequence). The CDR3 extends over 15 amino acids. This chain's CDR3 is CASSYSGNRADTQYF. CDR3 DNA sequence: TGTGCCAGCAGTTACTCGGGTAATAGGGCAGATACGCAGTATTTT.

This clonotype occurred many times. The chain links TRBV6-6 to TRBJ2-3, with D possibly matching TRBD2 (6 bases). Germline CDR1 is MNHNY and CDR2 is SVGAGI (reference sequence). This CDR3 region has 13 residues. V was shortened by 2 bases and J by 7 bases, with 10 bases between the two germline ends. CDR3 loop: CASSYGGTHTQYF. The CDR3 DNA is TGTGCCAGCAGTTACGGGGGGACTCATACGCAGTATTTT.

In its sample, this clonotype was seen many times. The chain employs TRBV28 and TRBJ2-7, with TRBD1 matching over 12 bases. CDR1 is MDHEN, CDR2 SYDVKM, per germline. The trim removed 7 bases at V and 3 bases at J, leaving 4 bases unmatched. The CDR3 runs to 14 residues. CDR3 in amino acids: CASKGTGGHYEQYF. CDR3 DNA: TGTGCCAGCAAGGGGACAGGGGGCCACTACGAGCAGTACTTC.

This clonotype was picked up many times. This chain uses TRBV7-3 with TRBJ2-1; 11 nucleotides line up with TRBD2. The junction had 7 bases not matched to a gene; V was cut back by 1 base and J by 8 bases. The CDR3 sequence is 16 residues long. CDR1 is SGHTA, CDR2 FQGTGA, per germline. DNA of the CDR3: TGTGCCAGCAGCTTAAGTCCGGCTAGCGGGAGGTATGAGCAGTTCTTC. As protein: CASSLSPASGRYEQFF.

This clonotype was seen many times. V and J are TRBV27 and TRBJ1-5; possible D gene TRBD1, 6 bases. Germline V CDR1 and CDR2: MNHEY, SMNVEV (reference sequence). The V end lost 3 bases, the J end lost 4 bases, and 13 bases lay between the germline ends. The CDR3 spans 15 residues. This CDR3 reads CASSFTPDRNQPQHF. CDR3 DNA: TGTGCCAGCAGTTTTACCCCAGACAGGAATCAGCCCCAGCATTTT.

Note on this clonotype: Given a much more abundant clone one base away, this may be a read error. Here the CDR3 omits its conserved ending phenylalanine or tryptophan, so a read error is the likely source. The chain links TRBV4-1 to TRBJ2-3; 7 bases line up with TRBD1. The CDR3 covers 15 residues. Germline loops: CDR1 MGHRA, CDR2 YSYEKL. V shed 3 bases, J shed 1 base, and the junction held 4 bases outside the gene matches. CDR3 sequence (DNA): TGCGCCAGCAGCCACGACAGGGCTGGCACAGATACGCAGTATTCT. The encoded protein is CASSHDRAGTDTQYS.

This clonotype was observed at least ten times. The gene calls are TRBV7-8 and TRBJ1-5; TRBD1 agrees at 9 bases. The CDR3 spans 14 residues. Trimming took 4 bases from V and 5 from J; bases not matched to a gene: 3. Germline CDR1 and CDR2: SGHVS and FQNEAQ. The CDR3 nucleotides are TGTGCCAGCAGCTCCGGGACAGGGCATCAGCCCCAGCATTTT. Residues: CASSSGTGHQPQHF. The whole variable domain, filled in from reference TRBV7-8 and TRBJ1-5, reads GAGVSQSPRYKVAKRGQDVALRCDPISGHVSLFWYQQALGQGPEFLTYFQNEAQLDKSGLPSDRFFAERPEGSVSTLKIQRTQQEDSAVYLCASSSGTGHQPQHFGDGTRLSIL.

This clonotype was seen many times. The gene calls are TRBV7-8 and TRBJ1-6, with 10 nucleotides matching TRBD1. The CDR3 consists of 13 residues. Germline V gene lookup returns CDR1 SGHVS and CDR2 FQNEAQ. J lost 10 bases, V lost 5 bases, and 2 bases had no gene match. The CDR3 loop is CASSGDRGSPLHF. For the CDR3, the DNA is TGTGCCAGCAGCGGGGACAGGGGATCACCCCTCCACTTT.

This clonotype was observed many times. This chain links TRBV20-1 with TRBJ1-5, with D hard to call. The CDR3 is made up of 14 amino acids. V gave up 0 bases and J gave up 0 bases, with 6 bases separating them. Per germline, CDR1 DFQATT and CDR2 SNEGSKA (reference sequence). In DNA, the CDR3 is TGCAGTGCTAGAGATGGCTATAGCAATCAGCCCCAGCATTTT. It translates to CSARDGYSNQPQHF.

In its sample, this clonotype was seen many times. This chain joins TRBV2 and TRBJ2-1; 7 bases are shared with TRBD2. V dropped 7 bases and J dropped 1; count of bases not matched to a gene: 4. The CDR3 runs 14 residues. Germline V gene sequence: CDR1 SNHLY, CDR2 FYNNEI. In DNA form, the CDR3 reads TGTGCCAGCAACGGGGGACTATCCTACAATGAGCAGTTCTTC. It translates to CASNGGLSYNEQFF.

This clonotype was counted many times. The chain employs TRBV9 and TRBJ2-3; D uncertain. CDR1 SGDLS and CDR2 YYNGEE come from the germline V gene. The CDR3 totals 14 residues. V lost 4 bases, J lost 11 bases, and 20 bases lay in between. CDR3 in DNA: TGTGCCAGCAGCCCCCGACTGCCGCAATTTAAGCAGTATTTT. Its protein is CASSPRLPQFKQYF.

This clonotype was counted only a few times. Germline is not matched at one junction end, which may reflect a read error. The CDR3 DNA reads TGTGCCACCAGTGATCCCGAACGGGGAGGCCGGCTGGATTATAGCAATCGGCCCCAGCATTTT. Its protein is CATSDPERGGRLDYSNRPQHF. The V and J genes are TRBV24-1 and TRBJ1-5, with D unresolved. CDR3 length equals 21 residues. From germline, CDR1 is KGHDR and CDR2 SFDVKD.

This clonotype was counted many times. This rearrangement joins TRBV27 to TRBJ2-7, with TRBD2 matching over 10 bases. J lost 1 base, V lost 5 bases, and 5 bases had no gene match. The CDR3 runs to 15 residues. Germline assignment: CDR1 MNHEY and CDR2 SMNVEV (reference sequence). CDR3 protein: CASSTRTSGSYEQYF. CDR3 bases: TGTGCCAGCAGTACCAGGACTAGCGGATCCTACGAGCAGTACTTC.

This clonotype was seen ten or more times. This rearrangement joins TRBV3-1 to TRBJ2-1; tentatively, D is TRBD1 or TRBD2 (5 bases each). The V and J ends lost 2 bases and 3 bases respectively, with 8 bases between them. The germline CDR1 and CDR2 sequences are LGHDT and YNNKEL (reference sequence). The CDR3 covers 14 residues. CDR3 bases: TGTGCCAGCAGCCAATGGGGGAACTACAATGAGCAGTTCTTC. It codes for CASSQWGNYNEQFF.

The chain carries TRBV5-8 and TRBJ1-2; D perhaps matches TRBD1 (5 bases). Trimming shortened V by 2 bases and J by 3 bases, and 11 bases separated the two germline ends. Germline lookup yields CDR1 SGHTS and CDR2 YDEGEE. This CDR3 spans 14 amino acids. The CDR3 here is CASSFLGGDYGYTF. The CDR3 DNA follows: TGTGCCAGCAGCTTTTTGGGGGGTGACTATGGCTACACCTTC.

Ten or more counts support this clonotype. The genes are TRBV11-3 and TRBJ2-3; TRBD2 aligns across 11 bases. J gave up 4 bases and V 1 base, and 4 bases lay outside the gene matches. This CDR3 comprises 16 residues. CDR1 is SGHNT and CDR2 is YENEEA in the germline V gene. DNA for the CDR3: TGTGCCAGCAGCTTAGGCGGGACTAGCGGATCAGATACGCAGTATTTT. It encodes CASSLGGTSGSDTQYF.

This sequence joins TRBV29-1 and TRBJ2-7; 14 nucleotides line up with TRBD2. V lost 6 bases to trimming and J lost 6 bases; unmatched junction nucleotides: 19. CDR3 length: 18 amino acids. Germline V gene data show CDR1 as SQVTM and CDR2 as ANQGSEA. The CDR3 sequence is CSVSYPGTSGSGLFEQYF. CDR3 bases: TGCAGCGTCTCCTACCCCGGGACTAGCGGGAGTGGTCTGTTCGAGCAGTACTTC.

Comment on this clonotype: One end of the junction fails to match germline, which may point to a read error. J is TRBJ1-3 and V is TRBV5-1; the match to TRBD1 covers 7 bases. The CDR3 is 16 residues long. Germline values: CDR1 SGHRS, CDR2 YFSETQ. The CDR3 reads CASSFPGGGYGNTIYF. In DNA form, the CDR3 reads TGTGCCAGCAGCTTCCCGGGAGGGGGCTATGGAAACACCATATATTTT.

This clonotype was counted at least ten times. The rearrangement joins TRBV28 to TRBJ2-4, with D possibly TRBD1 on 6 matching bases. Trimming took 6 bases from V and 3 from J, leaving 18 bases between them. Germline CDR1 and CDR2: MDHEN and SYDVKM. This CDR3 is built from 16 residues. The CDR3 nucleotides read TGTGCCAGCAGCCGCATGGGACAAATCAACAAAAACATTCAGTACTTC. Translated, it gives CASSRMGQINKNIQYF.

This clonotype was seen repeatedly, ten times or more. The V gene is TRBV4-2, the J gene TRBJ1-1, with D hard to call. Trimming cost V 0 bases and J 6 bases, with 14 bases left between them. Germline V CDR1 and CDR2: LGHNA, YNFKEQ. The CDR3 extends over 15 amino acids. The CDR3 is CASSQDLVGSPEAFF. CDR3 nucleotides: TGTGCCAGCAGCCAAGATCTAGTAGGGAGCCCTGAAGCTTTCTTT.

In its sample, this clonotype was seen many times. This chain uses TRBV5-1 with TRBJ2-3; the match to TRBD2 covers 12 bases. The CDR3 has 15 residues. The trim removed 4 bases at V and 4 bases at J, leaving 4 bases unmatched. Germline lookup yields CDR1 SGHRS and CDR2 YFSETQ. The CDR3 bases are TGCGCCAGCAGCCGGGGACTAGCGGGTTCAGATACGCAGTATTTT. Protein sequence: CASSRGLAGSDTQYF. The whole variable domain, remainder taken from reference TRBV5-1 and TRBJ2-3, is KAGVTQTPRYLIKTRGQQVTLSCSPISGHRSVSWYQQTPGQGLQFLFEYFSETQRNKGNFPGRFSGRQFSNSRSEMNVSTLELGDSALYLCASSRGLAGSDTQYFGPGTRLTVL.